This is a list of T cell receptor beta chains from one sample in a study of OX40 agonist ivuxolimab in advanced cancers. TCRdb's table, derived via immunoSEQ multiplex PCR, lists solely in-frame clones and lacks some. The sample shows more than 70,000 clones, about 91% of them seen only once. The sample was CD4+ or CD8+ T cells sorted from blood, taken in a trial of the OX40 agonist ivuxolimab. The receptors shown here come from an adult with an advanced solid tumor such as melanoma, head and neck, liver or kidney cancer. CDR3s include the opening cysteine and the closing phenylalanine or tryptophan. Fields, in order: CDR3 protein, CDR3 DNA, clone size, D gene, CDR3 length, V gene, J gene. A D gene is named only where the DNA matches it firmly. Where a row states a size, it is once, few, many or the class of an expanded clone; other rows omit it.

cdr3_aa: CASSLGGQSQPWAFF; cdr3_nt: TGCGCCAGCAGCTTGGGGGGCCAGAGCCAGCCCTGGGCTTTCTTT; clone_size: -; d_call: -; cdr3_length: 15; v_call: TRBV5-1; j_call: TRBJ1-1
cdr3_aa: CASSLVQNTQYF; cdr3_nt: TGTGCCAGCAGTCTAGTACAAAATACGCAGTATTTT; clone_size: -; d_call: -; cdr3_length: 12; v_call: TRBV28; j_call: TRBJ2-3
cdr3_aa: CASSQGNYGAFF; cdr3_nt: TGTGCCAGCTCACAGGGAAATTACGGGGCTTTCTTT; clone_size: -; d_call: -; cdr3_length: 12; v_call: TRBV18; j_call: TRBJ1-1
cdr3_aa: CASSPGQVGTGELFF; cdr3_nt: TGTGCCAGCTCACCTGGGCAGGTCGGCACCGGGGAGCTGTTTTTT; clone_size: -; d_call: -; cdr3_length: 15; v_call: TRBV18; j_call: TRBJ2-2
cdr3_aa: CASSQGWVKNTGELFF; cdr3_nt: TGTGCCAGCAGCCAAGGTTGGGTTAAGAACACCGGGGAGCTGTTTTTT; clone_size: -; d_call: -; cdr3_length: 16; v_call: TRBV4-2; j_call: TRBJ2-2
cdr3_aa: CASSVGRTSGIEQYF; cdr3_nt: TGTGCCAGCAGTGTTGGTAGGACTAGCGGGATCGAGCAGTACTTC; clone_size: -; d_call: TRBD2; cdr3_length: 15; v_call: TRBV6-6; j_call: TRBJ2-7
cdr3_aa: CASSLAGDTQYF; cdr3_nt: TGTGCCAGCAGCCTGGCGGGAGATACGCAGTATTTT; clone_size: -; d_call: -; cdr3_length: 12; v_call: TRBV5-4; j_call: TRBJ2-3
cdr3_aa: CASSQDSASGGVTDTQYF; cdr3_nt: TGTGCCAGCAGCCAAGATTCTGCTAGCGGGGGCGTCACAGATACGCAGTATTTT; clone_size: -; d_call: TRBD2; cdr3_length: 18; v_call: TRBV4-2; j_call: TRBJ2-3
cdr3_aa: CASSTLLRGYTF; cdr3_nt: TGTGCCAGTAGTACCCTCCTACGAGGCTACACCTTC; clone_size: -; d_call: -; cdr3_length: 12; v_call: TRBV19; j_call: TRBJ1-2
cdr3_aa: CASSVAPWRGLNEKLFF; cdr3_nt: TGTGCCAGCAGCGTAGCCCCCTGGAGGGGTCTAAATGAAAAACTGTTTTTT; clone_size: -; d_call: -; cdr3_length: 17; v_call: TRBV9; j_call: TRBJ1-4
cdr3_aa: CASSYDRTPTNEQFF; cdr3_nt: TGTGCCAGCAGTTACGACAGAACCCCCACCAATGAGCAGTTCTTC; clone_size: -; d_call: -; cdr3_length: 15; v_call: TRBV6-4; j_call: TRBJ2-1
cdr3_aa: CASGGNYNEQFF; cdr3_nt: TGTGCCAGTGGCGGGAACTACAATGAGCAGTTCTTC; clone_size: -; d_call: -; cdr3_length: 12; v_call: TRBV19; j_call: TRBJ2-1
cdr3_aa: CASSVRESGYAF; cdr3_nt: TGTGCCAGCAGTGTTAGGGAGTCTGGCTACGCCTTC; clone_size: -; d_call: -; cdr3_length: 12; v_call: TRBV2; j_call: TRBJ1-2
cdr3_aa: CASSFAGGNTDTQYF; cdr3_nt: TGTGCCAGCAGCTTCGCGGGAGGTAACACAGATACGCAGTATTTT; clone_size: -; d_call: TRBD2; cdr3_length: 15; v_call: TRBV5-4; j_call: TRBJ2-3
cdr3_aa: CASRLGGGTRPEAFF; cdr3_nt: TGTGCCAGCCGCCTGGGAGGGGGTACGCGCCCTGAAGCTTTCTTT; clone_size: once; d_call: -; cdr3_length: 15; v_call: TRBV28; j_call: TRBJ1-1
cdr3_aa: CASSPDYQETQYF; cdr3_nt: TGTGCCAGCAGCCCAGACTACCAAGAGACCCAGTACTTC; clone_size: -; d_call: -; cdr3_length: 13; v_call: TRBV25-1; j_call: TRBJ2-5
cdr3_aa: CSAAYWETQYF; cdr3_nt: TGCAGTGCTGCCTATTGGGAGACCCAGTACTTC; clone_size: -; d_call: -; cdr3_length: 11; v_call: TRBV20-1; j_call: TRBJ2-5
cdr3_aa: CASSSPRGQGYTF; cdr3_nt: TGTGCCAGCAGCTCCCCGAGGGGGCAAGGCTACACCTTC; clone_size: once; d_call: TRBD1; cdr3_length: 13; v_call: TRBV11-2; j_call: TRBJ1-2
cdr3_aa: CASSLEAQRNTIYF; cdr3_nt: TGCGCCAGCAGCTTGGAGGCCCAACGGAACACCATATATTTT; clone_size: -; d_call: -; cdr3_length: 14; v_call: TRBV5-1; j_call: TRBJ1-3
cdr3_aa: CASSQGTGLGGYTF; cdr3_nt: TGTGCCAGCAGCCAAGGCACAGGGTTAGGTGGCTACACCTTC; clone_size: -; d_call: -; cdr3_length: 14; v_call: TRBV14; j_call: TRBJ1-2
cdr3_aa: CASSYRREHNEQYF; cdr3_nt: TGTGCCAGCAGTTACAGGCGGGAGCATAACGAGCAGTACTTC; clone_size: -; d_call: TRBD2; cdr3_length: 14; v_call: TRBV6-5; j_call: TRBJ2-7
cdr3_aa: CASSLEASGDNEQFF; cdr3_nt: TGCGCCAGCAGCTTGGAGGCTAGCGGGGACAATGAGCAGTTCTTC; clone_size: -; d_call: TRBD2; cdr3_length: 15; v_call: TRBV5-1; j_call: TRBJ2-1
cdr3_aa: CASRRGQGRQPQHF; cdr3_nt: TGTGCCAGCAGAAGGGGACAGGGGAGACAGCCCCAGCATTTT; clone_size: -; d_call: TRBD1; cdr3_length: 14; v_call: TRBV2; j_call: TRBJ1-5
cdr3_aa: CASSVYLGKRSSYNSPLHF; cdr3_nt: TGTGCCAGCAGTGTGTACCTCGGGAAACGGAGCTCCTATAATTCACCCCTCCACTTT; clone_size: -; d_call: -; cdr3_length: 19; v_call: TRBV6-1; j_call: TRBJ1-6
cdr3_aa: CASSISETQYF; cdr3_nt: TGTGCCAGTAGTATATCTGAAACGCAGTATTTT; clone_size: -; d_call: -; cdr3_length: 11; v_call: TRBV19; j_call: TRBJ2-3
cdr3_aa: CASIEAPGFEEGGPLHF; cdr3_nt: TGTGCCAGCATCGAGGCCCCAGGGTTCGAGGAGGGCGGGCCCCTCCACTTT; clone_size: -; d_call: -; cdr3_length: 17; v_call: TRBV28; j_call: TRBJ1-6
cdr3_aa: CASSIMGAGSYQETQYF; cdr3_nt: TGTGCCAGTAGTATCATGGGGGCGGGGTCATACCAAGAGACCCAGTACTTC; clone_size: once; d_call: -; cdr3_length: 17; v_call: TRBV19; j_call: TRBJ2-5
cdr3_aa: CASSSGLTYNSPLHF; cdr3_nt: TGTGCCAGCTCATCGGGGTTAACCTATAATTCACCCCTCCACTTT; clone_size: -; d_call: -; cdr3_length: 15; v_call: TRBV13; j_call: TRBJ1-6
cdr3_aa: CASTLQGMNTEAFF; cdr3_nt: TGTGCCAGTACTCTACAGGGAATGAACACTGAAGCTTTCTTT; clone_size: once; d_call: -; cdr3_length: 14; v_call: TRBV19; j_call: TRBJ1-1